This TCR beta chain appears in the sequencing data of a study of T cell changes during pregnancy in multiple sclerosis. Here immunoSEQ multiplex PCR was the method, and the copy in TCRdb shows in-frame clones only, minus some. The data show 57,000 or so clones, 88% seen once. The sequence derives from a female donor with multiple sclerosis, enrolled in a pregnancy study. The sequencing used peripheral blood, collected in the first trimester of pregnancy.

This CDR3 is CSVVSRTGSGELFF. In DNA, the CDR3 is TGCAGCGTTGTCTCTCGGACAGGGTCCGGGGAGCTGTTTTTT. This chain joins TRBV29-1 and TRBJ2-2, with TRBD1 matching 8 bases. This CDR3 has 14 amino acids. V was pared by 4 bases and J by 6 bases, with 7 bases of the junction left unmatched. Germline V lookup: CDR1 SQVTM, CDR2 ANQGSEA.